The 27 T cell receptor beta chains in this list originate from one sample, sequenced in a study of OX40 agonist ivuxolimab in advanced cancers. Libraries were prepared through the immunoSEQ multiplex PCR assay. As stored in TCRdb, this immuneACCESS dataset retains in-frame rearrangements with V and J assigned. A fraction of the clones does not appear; measured against another copy, unresolved V genes explain less than half of the discrepancy, and the remainder lacks a known reason. The sample profile shows 95,000 to 100,000 clones; approximately 93% of them were found once. In total, the top ten clones hold 0.26% of the sample. The material was CD4+ or CD8+ T cells sorted from blood, obtained in a trial of the OX40 agonist ivuxolimab. The source of these receptors is an adult with an advanced solid tumor such as melanoma, head and neck, liver or kidney cancer.

The chain joins TRBV28 to TRBJ1-1, with D unresolved. The CDR3 has 14 residues. Germline CDR1 and CDR2: MDHEN and SYDVKM. Trimming stripped 3 bases from V and 5 bases from J, with 13 bases between. Here the CDR3 DNA reads TGTGCCAGCAGTTTGAGGGTTAGTAGGACTGAAGCTTTCTTT. Translated: CASSLRVSRTEAFF. The complete variable domain, with remaining parts taken from reference TRBV28 and TRBJ1-1, reads DVKVTQSSRYLVKRTGEKVFLECVQDMDHENMFWYRQDPGLGLRLIYFSYDVKMKEKGDIPEGYSVSREKKERFSLILESASTNQTSMYLCASSLRVSRTEAFFGQGTRLTVV.

CDR3 loop: CASSLTPYNQQFF. In DNA form, the CDR3 reads TGTGCCAGCAGCTTGACTCCCTATAATCAGCAGTTCTTC. The chain is built from TRBV7-3 and TRBJ2-1; D is ambiguous. The CDR3 spans 13 residues. The germline V and J ends were trimmed by 3 bases and 11 bases, with 14 bases remaining between them. CDR1 is SGHTA, CDR2 FQGTGA, per germline.

The rearrangement uses TRBV18 and TRBJ2-7, with D tentatively TRBD1 (6 bases). The CDR3 extends over 14 amino acids. The germline gives CDR1 KGHSH, CDR2 LQKENI. Trimming stripped 2 bases from V and 1 base from J, with 9 bases between. The CDR3 protein is CASSPDRISYEQYV. CDR3 nucleotides: TGTGCCAGCTCACCAGACAGGATATCCTACGAGCAGTACGTC.

This chain connects TRBV7-9 to TRBJ2-7, with 8 bases fitting TRBD2. This CDR3 region has 16 residues. V was pared by 5 bases and J by 3 bases, with 12 bases of the junction left unmatched. Per the germline V gene, CDR1 is SEHNR and CDR2 is FQNEAQ (reference sequence). CDR3 nucleotide sequence: TGTGCCAGCAGCCCTTGGACTAGCCGGGACCTCTACGAGCAGTACTTC. It is translated as CASSPWTSRDLYEQYF.

V gene TRBV7-8 combines with J gene TRBJ1-1; TRBD1 might be the D (5 bases). CDR3 length equals 14 residues. The V end lost 5 bases, the J end lost 1 base, and 11 bases lay between the germline ends. Germline V gene sequence: CDR1 SGHVS, CDR2 FQNEAQ. CDR3 nucleotides: TGTGCCAGCAGCATCCGACAGAGGAACACTGAAGCTTTCTTT. It yields the protein CASSIRQRNTEAFF.

V is TRBV6-1 and J is TRBJ1-6; tentatively, D is TRBD1 (5 bases). Looked up from germline, CDR1 is MNHNS and CDR2 is SASEGT. This CDR3 is built from 13 residues. V dropped 6 bases and J dropped 6 bases, with 9 bases sitting between them. CDR3 nucleotides: TGTGCCAGCAGGACAGAGATTAATTCACCCCTCCACTTT. Protein: CASRTEINSPLHF.

J is TRBJ1-2 and V is TRBV2; D call uncertain. Trimming cost V 5 bases and J 7 bases, with 11 bases left between them. This CDR3 contains 12 residues. CDR1 is SNHLY and CDR2 is FYNNEI in the germline V gene. This CDR3 is CASSPHTPGYTF. The CDR3 coding sequence is TGTGCCAGCAGTCCTCATACCCCTGGCTACACCTTC. The full variable domain, in which reference TRBV2 and TRBJ1-2 provide the parts outside the CDR3, is EPEVTQTPSHQVTQMGQEVILRCVPISNHLYFYWYRQILGQKVEFLVSFYNNEISEKSEIFDDQFSVERPDGSNFTLKIRSTKLEDSAMYFCASSPHTPGYTFGSGTRLTVV.

The V and J genes are TRBV28 and TRBJ2-3, with D possibly TRBD1 on 6 matching bases. Trimming stripped 3 bases from V and 1 base from J, with 11 bases between. Germline CDR1 MDHEN, CDR2 SYDVKM. This CDR3 is 15 amino acids long. CDR3 residues: CASSLFRQGTDTQYF. The CDR3 DNA reads TGTGCCAGCAGTTTGTTTCGACAGGGCACAGATACGCAGTATTTT.

CDR3 DNA: TGCGCCAGCAGCCAAGCCCATACCTCAACTAATGAAAAACTGTTTTTT. Translated, it gives CASSQAHTSTNEKLFF. V usage is TRBV4-3 and J usage is TRBJ1-4; D uncertain. This CDR3 region has 16 residues. CDR1 and CDR2 from the germline V gene are LGHNA and YSLEER. V lost 1 base to trimming and J lost 0 bases, with 9 bases between them.

The table lists this clone with a count of one. The rearrangement joins TRBV19 to TRBJ1-5; perhaps TRBD1 as D (6 bases). The ends were cut back, 3 bases at V and 3 bases at J, with 15 bases in the middle. This CDR3 has 16 amino acids. Germline values: CDR1 LNHDA, CDR2 SQIVND (reference sequence). The chain's CDR3 is CASSMEPRQANQPQHF. DNA of the CDR3: TGTGCCAGTAGTATGGAACCCAGACAGGCCAATCAGCCCCAGCATTTT.

V usage is TRBV5-5 and J usage is TRBJ2-3, with D hard to call. The CDR3 is 12 amino acids. V was shortened by 3 bases and J by 2 bases, with 4 bases between the two germline ends. Germline V gene lookup returns CDR1 SGHKS and CDR2 YYEKEE (reference sequence). Here the CDR3 reads CASSSYTDTQYF. The DNA of the CDR3 is TGTGCCAGCAGCTCTTACACAGATACGCAGTATTTT.

The V gene is TRBV28, the J gene TRBJ1-1; a possible D gene is TRBD1 (6 bases). Per the germline V gene, CDR1 is MDHEN and CDR2 is SYDVKM. This CDR3 has 15 residues. Trimming cost V 7 bases and J 4 bases, with 19 bases left between them. CDR3 coding DNA: TGTGCCAGCACCCCAGGGGACACGATGTTCACTGAAGCTTTCTTT. Translating gives CASTPGDTMFTEAFF.

The chain joins TRBV7-9 to TRBJ1-5; a weak D match, TRBD1 (5 bases). This CDR3 is built from 14 residues. Per the germline V gene, CDR1 is SEHNR and CDR2 is FQNEAQ (reference sequence). Trimming removed 6 bases from V and 7 bases from J, with 16 bases in between. The CDR3: CASSPQGAGQPQHF. The CDR3 DNA follows: TGTGCCAGCAGTCCCCAGGGAGCTGGGCAGCCCCAGCATTTT.

The chain links TRBV4-1 to TRBJ2-3, with 10 bases matching TRBD2. Unmatched junction bases numbered 9, after V lost 4 bases and J lost 8 bases. The CDR3 has 15 residues. Germline lookup yields CDR1 MGHRA and CDR2 YSYEKL. Written as DNA, the CDR3 is TGCGCCAGCAGCCCCGGAGCGGGGGGGCCAGGTACGCAGTATTTT. It encodes CASSPGAGGPGTQYF.

The chain carries TRBV28 and TRBJ2-1; weak D call: TRBD2 (6 bases). This CDR3 is built from 16 residues. V was cut by 5 bases and J by 8 bases, with 22 bases left in between. Germline V gene lookup returns CDR1 MDHEN and CDR2 SYDVKM. CDR3 sequence reads: CASSTTGTPGFDEQFF. The CDR3 DNA sequence: TGTGCCAGCAGTACCACCGGGACTCCGGGGTTTGATGAGCAGTTCTTC.

This sequence joins TRBV4-2 and TRBJ2-5, with D perhaps matching TRBD2 (6 bases). The V and J ends lost 1 base and 5 bases respectively, with 11 bases between them. The CDR3 runs to 14 residues. Germline V gene data show CDR1 as LGHNA and CDR2 as YNFKEQ. The CDR3 loop is CASSQGDSQETQYF. DNA of the CDR3: TGTGCCAGCAGCCAAGGGGACTCCCAGGAGACCCAGTACTTC.

The CDR3, as DNA: TGTGCCACCAGCAGCGGTGACCTTAGGGATGAGCAGTTCTTC. It encodes CATSSGDLRDEQFF. The chain employs TRBV15 and TRBJ2-1; D remains unclear. V lost 3 bases to trimming and J lost 8 bases, with 14 bases between them. The CDR3 has 14 residues. The germline CDR1 and CDR2 sequences are LNHNV and YYDKDF (reference sequence).

The rearrangement links TRBV30 to TRBJ2-3, with a tentative D call TRBD1 (5 bases). Germline V gene data show CDR1 as GTSNPN and CDR2 as SVGIG (reference sequence). This CDR3 spans 12 amino acids. The V gene lost 8 bases and the J gene lost 4 bases, with 13 bases spanning the gap. DNA for the CDR3: TGTGCCAGCAGCTTGGGGCCAGATACGCAGTATTTT. Amino acid sequence: CASSLGPDTQYF.

The V gene is TRBV6-1, the J gene TRBJ2-7; 9 bases align to TRBD2. CDR1 and CDR2 (germline): MNHNS, SASEGT. This CDR3 comprises 15 residues. The junction had 6 bases not matched to a gene; V was cut back by 3 bases and J by 3 bases. The CDR3 region has the DNA TGTGCCAGCAGTGAGTATAGCGGGGGACTCTACGAGCAGTACTTC. Protein: CASSEYSGGLYEQYF.

The J gene is TRBJ2-3, the V gene TRBV9; D unresolved. Germline CDR1 reads SGDLS; CDR2 reads YYNGEE. The CDR3 runs 14 residues. Trimming left V 1 base short and J 0 bases short, with 6 bases between. The CDR3 region is CASSVFVSTDTQYF. CDR3 bases: TGTGCCAGCAGCGTATTTGTTAGCACAGATACGCAGTATTTT. The full variable domain, completed using reference TRBV9 and TRBJ2-3, is DSGVTQTPKHLITATGQRVTLRCSPRSGDLSVYWYQQSLDQGLQFLIQYYNGEERAKGNILERFSAQQFPDLHSELNLSSLELGDSALYFCASSVFVSTDTQYFGPGTRLTVL.

The chain recombines TRBV6-4 with TRBJ1-1; the D is unclear. The CDR3 totals 13 residues. V shed 0 bases and J shed 11 bases, with 13 bases lying between them. The V gene's germline CDR1 is MRHNA and CDR2 SNTAGT. The CDR3: CASSDSNGRKAFF. The CDR3 DNA sequence: TGTGCCAGCAGTGACTCGAACGGCCGAAAGGCTTTCTTT.

The V call is TRBV27, the J call TRBJ1-5; D not certain. Per the germline V gene, CDR1 is MNHEY and CDR2 is SMNVEV (reference sequence). This CDR3 is built from 13 residues. Trimming took 2 bases from V and 5 from J, leaving 7 bases between them. Written as DNA, the CDR3 is TGTGCCAGCAGTTTAAGGCGAGATCAGCCCCAGCATTTT. Encoded protein: CASSLRRDQPQHF.

The chain carries TRBV4-3 and TRBJ2-5; 9 bases are a match to TRBD2. The CDR3 consists of 17 residues. CDR1 and CDR2 (germline): LGHNA, YSLEER. The trim removed 1 base at V and 1 base at J, leaving 7 bases unmatched. The chain's CDR3 is CASSQGLAGRFQETQYF. CDR3 in DNA: TGCGCCAGCAGCCAAGGCCTAGCGGGGCGGTTCCAAGAGACCCAGTACTTC.

V usage is TRBV6-1 and J usage is TRBJ1-5, with D tentatively TRBD1 (5 bases). This CDR3 region has 15 residues. Germline V gives CDR1 MNHNS, CDR2 SASEGT. V shed 10 bases and J shed 0 bases, with 16 bases lying between them. The CDR3 loop reads CATNRGTYSNQPQHF. CDR3 coding DNA: TGTGCCACCAATAGGGGAACTTATAGCAATCAGCCCCAGCATTTT.

The chain combines TRBV4-2 with TRBJ2-3; D is undetermined. The CDR3 sequence is 15 residues long. V was cut by 0 bases and J by 2 bases, with 9 bases left in between. Germline V gene lookup returns CDR1 LGHNA and CDR2 YNFKEQ. Here the CDR3 reads CASSQDTRSTDTQYF. In nucleotides, the CDR3 is TGTGCCAGCAGCCAAGACACGCGTTCCACAGATACGCAGTATTTT.

This clone was detected a few times. The V and J genes are TRBV27 and TRBJ2-1, with 13 bases identical to TRBD2. The CDR3 sequence is 14 residues long. V shed 8 bases and J 5 bases; nucleotides not matched to a gene: 3. Germline V gene sequence: CDR1 MNHEY, CDR2 SMNVEV (reference sequence). Here the CDR3 DNA reads TGTGCCAGCCGCGGGACTAGCGGGAACAATGAGCAGTTCTTC. It translates to CASRGTSGNNEQFF.

This clone was seen a single time. J is TRBJ1-3 and V is TRBV28; a weak D match, TRBD1 (5 bases). Trimming cost V 6 bases and J 4 bases, with 13 bases left between them. The CDR3 totals 14 residues. Germline V gives CDR1 MDHEN, CDR2 SYDVKM. CDR3: CASSPGGSGNTIYF. DNA of the CDR3: TGTGCCAGCAGCCCGGGGGGGAGCGGAAACACCATATATTTT.